A selection of T cell receptor beta chains follows, all from one sample in a study of blood T cell repertoires in COVID-19. Repertoires were generated with immunoSEQ multiplex PCR, while TCRdb's copy carries only in-frame clones and drops some. The data show hundreds of thousands of clones, more than 75% seen once. The sequenced sample was PBMCs or T cells enriched from blood (not recorded which). The receptors shown here come from a man aged 60 to 75 who had recovered from COVID-19. Both conserved end residues are part of each CDR3. A D gene is named only where the DNA matches it firmly. Clone size is not always given. Where it is, it says once, few, many or a class for expanded clones.

d_gene,abundance,v_gene,j_gene,CDR3nt,CDR3aa
NA,NA,TRBV19,TRBJ1-5,TGTGCCAGTAGTAATGTTCCGGGCAATCAGCCCCAGCATTTT,CASSNVPGNQPQHF
NA,few,TRBV27,TRBJ1-2,TGTGCCAGCAGTTCACAGGGCTATGGCTACACCTTC,CASSSQGYGYTF
NA,NA,TRBV5-1,TRBJ1-4,TGCGCCAGCAGCTTGTCCTATCCTCGGAATGAAAAACTGTTTTTT,CASSLSYPRNEKLFF
NA,NA,TRBV12-3/TRBV12-4,TRBJ2-2,TGTGCCATCTGGAGCGGGGAGCTGTTTTTT,CAIWSGELFF
TRBD2,NA,TRBV5-6,TRBJ2-2,TGTGCCAGCAACGGGGGGGGGCGATACACCGGGGAGCTGTTTTTT,CASNGGGRYTGELFF
NA,NA,TRBV2,TRBJ1-2,TGTGCCAGCAGTGACCAGCGGACGGATGGCTACACCTTC,CASSDQRTDGYTF
TRBD2,NA,TRBV9,TRBJ2-7,TGTGCCAGCAGCCCTACTAGCGGGCGCCCCAACGAGCAGTACTTC,CASSPTSGRPNEQYF
TRBD1,NA,TRBV9,TRBJ1-2,TGTGCCAGCAGCGTAGACAGGGGGGACTATGGCTACACCTTC,CASSVDRGDYGYTF
NA,NA,TRBV9,TRBJ1-2,TGTGCCAGCAGCGTAGGGGAGGACTATGGCTACACCTTC,CASSVGEDYGYTF
NA,NA,TRBV19,TRBJ2-1,TGTGCCAGTAGTATTAAGGGGGGACAGCTTTCATACAATGAGCAGTTCTTC,CASSIKGGQLSYNEQFF
NA,NA,TRBV6-2/TRBV6-3,TRBJ2-1,TGTGCCAGCAGTTACATCGGCCTGACATTTGGTGAGCAGTTCTTC,CASSYIGLTFGEQFF
NA,NA,TRBV4-1,TRBJ1-1,TGCGCCAGCAGCCAAGCCAGGGGTTCGGGCACTGAAGCTTTCTTT,CASSQARGSGTEAFF
NA,NA,TRBV6-5,TRBJ2-3,TGTGCCAGCAGTCCACCGGGGACAATTGCAGATACGCAGTATTTT,CASSPPGTIADTQYF
TRBD2,NA,TRBV27,TRBJ2-7,TGTGCCAGCAGGTCTGGCGGGGGTCCCTACGAGCAGTACTTC,CASRSGGGPYEQYF
TRBD2,NA,TRBV19,TRBJ2-1,TGTGCCAGTAGTATAGAAGCGGGACGGTTAAATGAGCAGTTCTTC,CASSIEAGRLNEQFF
NA,once,TRBV5-6,TRBJ1-4,TGTGCCAGCAGCTACTACGGTGCAACTAATGAAAAACTGTTTTTT,CASSYYGATNEKLFF
NA,NA,TRBV5-6,TRBJ2-5,TGTGCCAGCAGTCGCGGGTCTAGAGAGACCCAGTACTTC,CASSRGSRETQYF
TRBD1,NA,TRBV30,TRBJ1-1,TGTGCCGGGACAGGGGGCCCGAACGTTTTAAACACTGAAGCTTTCTTT,CAGTGGPNVLNTEAFF
TRBD2,NA,TRBV2,TRBJ2-1,TGTGCCAGCAGTGGTCCCGAGCGGGGGGGAATTGAGCAGTTCTTC,CASSGPERGGIEQFF
NA,NA,TRBV2,TRBJ2-1,TGTGCCAGCAGTGAAGTAAGGGGAGGTGAGCAGTTCTTC,CASSEVRGGEQFF
TRBD1,NA,TRBV12-3/TRBV12-4,TRBJ1-5,TGTGCCAGCAGCCCAACAGGGGGCGCCCAGCATTTT,CASSPTGGAQHF
NA,NA,TRBV27,TRBJ2-7,TGTGCCAGCGGCCAGGGAAACGAGCAGTACTTC,CASGQGNEQYF
NA,few,TRBV3-1/TRBV3-2,TRBJ1-3,TGTGCCAGCAGCGAAACTCGGGGCACCATATATTTT,CASSETRGTIYF
TRBD1,few,TRBV24-1,TRBJ2-1,TGTGCCACCAGTGAGGCCCAGGGACAGGGAAGCAATGAGCAGTTCTTC,CATSEAQGQGSNEQFF
NA,NA,TRBV5-5,TRBJ2-7,TGTGCCAGCAGCTTGGAGAGCGCGCACTCCTACGAGCAGTACTTC,CASSLESAHSYEQYF
TRBD1,NA,TRBV2,TRBJ2-7,TGTGCCAGCAGTGACAGGGGGAACACCTACGAGCAGTACTTC,CASSDRGNTYEQYF
NA,NA,TRBV9,TRBJ1-1,TGTGCCAGCAGCCTCACAAGGCTCCGAGGCACTGAAGCTTTCTTT,CASSLTRLRGTEAFF
TRBD1,NA,TRBV6-5,TRBJ1-1,TGTGCCAGCAGTTACGGCAGACAGGGATCGACTGAAGCTTTCTTT,CASSYGRQGSTEAFF